Listed here are 28 T cell receptor beta chains from one sample, sequenced in a study of shared clonotypes between healthy human individuals (dated by TCRdb to 2019 to 2021). Receptor libraries were prepared by the immunoSEQ multiplex PCR assay. In its TCRdb copy, this immuneACCESS table keeps in-frame sequences only and misses some clones. Where compared with another copy, unresolved V genes explain less than half of these, and the others have no known cause. This sample is represented by 550,000 to 650,000 clones; approximately 96% of them were singletons. The biggest ten clones account for 0.11% of the sample. For the CD8 naive samples, CD45RO-negative cells were positively selected for CCR7, yielding a CD45RA+CCR7+ population from which TemRA cells were excluded. Sequencing was done on a sample of naive CD8+ T cells sorted from blood. The cell subset or site label here, explained by the study, means: CD45RA+CCR7+. These receptors all stem from a woman aged 25 to 39 in good health.

The V and J genes are TRBV6-6 and TRBJ2-7, with D perhaps TRBD1 (5 bases). The CDR3 totals 11 residues. CDR1 is MNHNY and CDR2 is SVGAGI in the germline V gene (reference sequence). V gave up 5 bases and J gave up 5 bases, with 7 bases separating them. CDR3 sequence: CASSPRDEQYF. The CDR3 coding sequence is TGTGCCAGCAGTCCCAGGGACGAGCAGTACTTC.

This chain joins TRBV28 and TRBJ1-5; TRBD1 aligns across 8 bases. Germline V gene sequence: CDR1 MDHEN, CDR2 SYDVKM. V shed 11 bases and J 6 bases; nucleotides not matched to a gene: 15. CDR3 length: 15 residues. The DNA for the CDR3 is TGTGCCGGGGGTAAGCAGGGGGCCTGGGGTCAGCCCCAGCATTTT. It is translated as CAGGKQGAWGQPQHF.

V usage is TRBV5-6 and J usage is TRBJ1-2, with TRBD1 as a possible D gene (5 bases). Germline V gene sequence: CDR1 SGHDT, CDR2 YYEEEE. The CDR3 has 17 amino acids. The V and J ends lost 0 bases and 4 bases respectively, with 19 bases between them. CDR3 in amino acids: CASSLGPRDEEGYGYTF. CDR3 coding DNA: TGTGCCAGCAGCTTGGGTCCCAGGGACGAAGAGGGCTATGGCTACACCTTC.

The chain recombines TRBV7-9 with TRBJ2-3, with D possibly being TRBD1 (7 bases). The CDR3 runs 14 residues. Trimming pared 5 bases from V and 11 bases from J, leaving 20 bases between. Germline assignment: CDR1 SEHNR and CDR2 FQNEAQ (reference sequence). The CDR3 nucleotides read TGTGCCAGCAGCCTCGCAGGGGGGCCCAAGGAGCAGTATTTT. Protein sequence: CASSLAGGPKEQYF. Together with reference TRBV7-9 and TRBJ2-3, the CDR3 gives the full variable domain: DTGVSQNPRHKITKRGQNVTFRCDPISEHNRLYWYRQTLGQGPEFLTYFQNEAQLEKSRLLSDRFSAERPKGSFSTLEIQRTEQGDSAMYLCASSLAGGPKEQYFGPGTRLTVL.

The chain carries TRBV16 and TRBJ2-7, with 10 positions matching TRBD1. This CDR3 comprises 15 residues. Losses at the gene ends were 2 bases for V and 1 base for J; bases not matched to a gene: 2. Germline V gene lookup returns CDR1 KGHSY and CDR2 FQNENV. CDR3 residues: CASSQAGQGSYEQYF. DNA of the CDR3: TGTGCCAGCAGCCAAGCGGGACAGGGGTCCTACGAGCAGTACTTC.

This rearrangement joins TRBV2 to TRBJ1-2, with no clear D. Germline V gene sequence: CDR1 SNHLY, CDR2 FYNNEI. The CDR3 has 15 amino acids. V lost 3 bases to trimming and J lost 5 bases, with 16 bases between them. The DNA for the CDR3 is TGTGCCAGCAGTGATCTGGGGAGGTATAGGTATGGCTACACCTTC. This translates into CASSDLGRYRYGYTF.

This rearrangement joins TRBV27 to TRBJ2-7; the match to TRBD1 covers 8 bases. The CDR3 contains 13 residues. Germline lookup yields CDR1 MNHEY and CDR2 SMNVEV (reference sequence). The V gene end was trimmed by 6 bases and the J gene end by 5 bases; junction bases not matched to a gene: 6. In DNA form, the CDR3 reads TGTGCCAGCAGCTCGACAGGGGTCCACGAGCAGTACTTC. This gives the protein CASSSTGVHEQYF.

The chain couples TRBV13 to TRBJ2-1, with D unresolved. The V gene lost 0 bases and the J gene lost 8 bases, with 11 bases spanning the gap. Germline values: CDR1 PRHDT, CDR2 FYEKMQ (reference sequence). This CDR3 is built from 14 residues. The CDR3 sequence is CASSLGLVNYEQFF. The CDR3 DNA reads as TGTGCCAGCAGCTTAGGCCTGGTTAACTATGAGCAGTTCTTC.

This clone has a handful of counts. The CDR3 DNA sequence: TGTGCCAGCAGCTTGAATGGCTACACCTTC. Translating gives CASSLNGYTF. V gene TRBV5-8 combines with J gene TRBJ1-2, with D unresolved. The CDR3 is made up of 10 amino acids. Germline CDR1 reads SGHTS; CDR2 reads YDEGEE. With 1 base removed from V and 6 bases from J, the gap between germline ends came to 1 base.

The chain links TRBV23-1 to TRBJ1-6, with D possibly TRBD1 on 5 matching bases. TRBV23-1 belongs to the ORF category, with a function that is uncertain. The CDR3 runs 17 residues. V lost 0 bases, J lost 5 bases, and 14 bases lay in between. CDR3 coding DNA: TGCGCCAGCAGTCAATCAGGGCAGGGTGTTAATAATTCACCCCTCCACTTT. Translation gives CASSQSGQGVNNSPLHF.

The chain employs TRBV4-1 and TRBJ2-7; 7 positions match TRBD2. Losses at the gene ends were 1 base for V and 0 bases for J; bases not matched to a gene: 9. From germline, CDR1 is MGHRA and CDR2 YSYEKL. CDR3 length: 17 residues. The CDR3 nucleotides read TGCGCCAGCAGCCAAGCTTCCCAAGCGGGGAGCTCCTACGAGCAGTACTTC. Translation: CASSQASQAGSSYEQYF.

The chain uses TRBV7-6 and TRBJ2-1; TRBD2 matches 7 bases. CDR1 is SGHVS, CDR2 FNYEAQ, per germline. The CDR3 extends over 16 amino acids. V lost 4 bases, J lost 0 bases, and 6 bases stayed unmatched. As DNA, the CDR3 is TGTGCCAGCAGCTCCCAGCGGGGCCACTCCTACAATGAGCAGTTCTTC. Translation: CASSSQRGHSYNEQFF.

This chain links TRBV7-9 with TRBJ2-5; either TRBD1 or TRBD2 may fit D (6 bases each). The closer fit of TRBJ2-7 to the DNA end suggests the J call may be wrong. Germline CDR1 reads SEHNR; CDR2 reads FQNEAQ (reference sequence). This CDR3 has 13 residues. The CDR3 loop is CASSFSEGDEQYF. The CDR3 region has the DNA TGTGCCAGCAGCTTTTCGGAGGGGGACGAGCAGTACTTC.

This clone appeared once. This chain joins TRBV4-2 and TRBJ1-2; D is ambiguous. Trimming took 8 bases from V and 5 from J, leaving 15 bases between them. CDR3 length: 13 residues. Germline loops: CDR1 LGHNA, CDR2 YNFKEQ. CDR3 region: CASRPGADYGYTF. CDR3 nucleotides: TGTGCCAGCCGTCCCGGCGCGGATTATGGCTACACCTTC.

The genes are TRBV29-1 and TRBJ2-1; D remains ambiguous. V was pared by 5 bases and J by 10 bases, with 15 bases between. Per germline, CDR1 SQVTM and CDR2 ANQGSEA. The CDR3 spans 12 residues. CDR3 sequence (DNA): TGCAGCGTTAGTGGGTCTCCGGTGGAGCAGTTCTTC. Amino acids: CSVSGSPVEQFF.

With regard to this clone: Within the sample, other DNA sequences also encode this same CDR3. The genes are TRBV2 and TRBJ1-1, with D possibly TRBD1 on 5 matching bases. Germline V lookup: CDR1 SNHLY, CDR2 FYNNEI. Trimming took off 7 bases at V and 0 bases at J, with 9 bases between the two ends. The CDR3 extends over 13 amino acids. The CDR3 is CASISGMNTEAFF. The CDR3 nucleotides are TGTGCCAGCATCTCAGGGATGAACACTGAAGCTTTCTTT.

In regard to this clone: Other DNA sequences of this sample code for an identical CDR3. Here the CDR3 DNA reads TGTGCCAGCAGTCGGGTACTAGCGGGAGGGTCCTACGAGCAGTACTTC. Protein sequence: CASSRVLAGGSYEQYF. The chain couples TRBV27 to TRBJ2-7; TRBD2 agrees at 13 bases. Germline CDR1 and CDR2: MNHEY and SMNVEV (reference sequence). V lost 5 bases and J lost 1; bases outside the gene matches: 5. CDR3 length: 16 amino acids.

On this clone itself: At one of its ends the junction is not consistent with the germline gene, which may arise from a read error. The rearrangement joins TRBV6-6 to TRBJ1-4, with D possibly matching TRBD1 (6 bases). The CDR3 loop spans 14 amino acids. Germline CDR1 MNHNY, CDR2 SVGAGI (reference sequence). CDR3 loop: CASRQEGDGEKLLF. CDR3 in DNA: TGTGCCAGCAGGCAAGAGGGGGATGGCGAAAAACTGCTTTTT.

V usage is TRBV2 and J usage is TRBJ2-3; the match to TRBD2 covers 7 bases. Germline trimming cut 7 bases from V and 6 bases from J; bases unmatched to any gene: 10. The CDR3 totals 14 residues. The germline CDR1 and CDR2 sequences are SNHLY and FYNNEI. CDR3 loop: CASTEGGLTDTQYF. In DNA, the CDR3 is TGTGCCAGCACCGAGGGAGGGCTGACTGATACGCAGTATTTT.

This chain uses TRBV5-4 with TRBJ2-7; 7 bases align to TRBD1. The CDR3 runs 15 residues. Germline CDR1 and CDR2: SGHNT and YYREEE (reference sequence). J was trimmed by 0 bases and V by 3 bases; bases with no gene match: 6. The CDR3 nucleotides are TGTGCCAGCAGCTGGGACAGATCCTTCTCCTACGAGCAGTACTTC. It codes for CASSWDRSFSYEQYF.

The chain employs TRBV2 and TRBJ2-2; no clear D. The CDR3 runs 13 residues. V was pared by 9 bases and J by 6 bases, with 14 bases between. CDR1 is SNHLY, CDR2 FYNNEI, per germline. CDR3 protein: CARETEIPGELFF. CDR3 in DNA: TGTGCCAGAGAGACTGAAATACCCGGGGAGCTGTTTTTT. The full variable domain, in which reference TRBV2 and TRBJ2-2 provide the parts outside the CDR3, is EPEVTQTPSHQVTQMGQEVILRCVPISNHLYFYWYRQILGQKVEFLVSFYNNEISEKSEIFDDQFSVERPDGSNFTLKIRSTKLEDSAMYFCARETEIPGELFFGEGSRLTVL.

J is TRBJ2-2 and V is TRBV13; 11 nucleotides agree with TRBD2. Losses at the gene ends were 6 bases for V and 5 bases for J; bases not matched to a gene: 8. Germline assignment: CDR1 PRHDT and CDR2 FYEKMQ (reference sequence). CDR3 size: 16 residues. The CDR3 region is CASRPSGTSGTGELFF. CDR3 coding DNA: TGTGCCAGCAGGCCTAGCGGGACTAGCGGTACCGGGGAGCTGTTTTTT.

This chain uses TRBV7-3 with TRBJ1-1; 10 bases agree with TRBD1. Germline loops: CDR1 SGHTA, CDR2 FQGTGA. Trimming took 5 bases from V and 6 from J; bases not matched to a gene: 6. This CDR3 region has 14 residues. The CDR3 here is CASSVTGGESEAFF. For the CDR3, the DNA is TGTGCCAGCAGCGTGACAGGGGGCGAGTCTGAAGCTTTCTTT.

The chain combines TRBV5-8 with TRBJ2-7; 8 bases match TRBD2. The trim removed 4 bases at V and 6 bases at J, leaving 6 bases unmatched. This CDR3 contains 13 residues. CDR1 and CDR2 (germline): SGHTS, YDEGEE. The CDR3 spells CASSKGLVFEQYF. For the CDR3, the DNA is TGTGCCAGCAGCAAGGGACTAGTTTTCGAGCAGTACTTC.

The rearrangement joins TRBV25-1 to TRBJ2-1; 12 bases are a match to TRBD2. Germline lookup yields CDR1 MGHDK and CDR2 SYGVNS. The trim removed 8 bases at V and 7 bases at J, leaving 9 bases unmatched. The CDR3 extends over 15 amino acids. The chain's CDR3 is CASETSGRYYNEQFF. In DNA, the CDR3 is TGTGCCAGCGAGACTAGCGGGAGATATTATAATGAGCAGTTCTTC.

The V call is TRBV20-1, the J call TRBJ2-7; a weak D match, TRBD1 (6 bases). Trimming cost V 4 bases and J 6 bases, with 7 bases left between them. CDR1 DFQATT and CDR2 SNEGSKA come from the germline V gene (reference sequence). The CDR3 is made up of 10 amino acids. CDR3 nucleotides: TGCAGTGCTACGGACAGCGAGCAGTACTTC. It encodes CSATDSEQYF.

This chain uses TRBV5-6 with TRBJ2-1; 11 bases line up with TRBD2. Germline V gives CDR1 SGHDT, CDR2 YYEEEE. This CDR3 contains 15 residues. V was pared by 2 bases and J by 4 bases, with 2 bases of the junction left unmatched. Here the CDR3 DNA reads TGTGCCAGCAGCTTAGGGACTAGCGGATACAATGAGCAGTTCTTC. Amino acids: CASSLGTSGYNEQFF.

This clone was observed a single time. The J gene is TRBJ2-7, the V gene TRBV6-6; D is uncertain. The V gene lost 3 bases and the J gene lost 2 bases, with 11 bases spanning the gap. Germline assignment: CDR1 MNHNY and CDR2 SVGAGI (reference sequence). This CDR3 spans 14 amino acids. The CDR3 reads CASSYLAVAYEQYF. The CDR3 DNA is TGTGCCAGCAGTTATTTGGCTGTAGCCTACGAGCAGTACTTC.